Below, one TCR beta chain is given with its context. As yet, its antigen is unknown. Unique molecular identifiers were present on the cDNA, which also gained a universal primer site by template switching. TCRdb re-called the 5' RACE reads with MiXCR, one entry per CDR3 protein. The sample includes 500,000 to 700,000 distinct CDR3 sequences, just over 7% of them seen just once. The record originates from a study of identical twins. Regarding the study as a whole: High-abundance cord blood beta clonotypes had fewer insertions; memory repertoires showed none.

This CDR3 is 14 amino acids long. The V end was cut by 3 bases, the J end by 5 bases, with 16 bases between. The germline gives CDR1 DFQATT, CDR2 SNEGSKA (reference sequence). These data also featured in a second study, about yellow fever vaccine responses in identical twins.

What was sequenced was PBMCs. The chain combines TRBV20-1 with TRBJ2-5; D is unclear. The receptor was isolated from a woman under 30 in good health. DNA of the CDR3: TGCAGTGCTAGTTTGGTAGTTGGTCGGGAGACCCAGTACTTC. Its translation is CSASLVVGRETQYF.